This TCR beta chain was sequenced during a study of siplizumab effects on memory and regulatory T cells. General study findings and limits: A minor fraction of alloreactive clones, and no more, mapped to unstimulated subsets. No naive or memory phenotype could be assigned to roughly 75-97% of proliferating clones. Proliferating siplizumab-culture Treg suppressive function went unconfirmed.

The table came from immunoSEQ multiplex PCR; TCRdb's copy has only in-frame clones and leaves some out. The sample lists more than 9,500 clones, 47% occurring once. Coculturing of the mixed lymphocyte reaction cells was performed at 37°C for approximately 6 days. CFSE tagged responder PBMCs, Violet Dye tagged stimulator PBMCs, and the cells were mixed 1:1. Per the germline V gene, CDR1 is SGHRS and CDR2 is YFSETQ. The CDR3 spans 14 residues. Trimming removed 7 bases at V and 5 bases at J, with 19 bases between. On this clone: Its target is unknown.

The chain couples TRBV5-1 to TRBJ2-7; D call uncertain. The origin of this receptor is a human donor in good health; the cells came from an allogeneic mixed lymphocyte reaction. Some clones in this sample may be carry-over from other donors' samples. Material for sequencing was CFSE-low (dividing) CD8+ T cells sorted from an allogeneic mixed lymphocyte reaction. The CDR3 region has the DNA TGCGCCAGCGGAGAAGGACGGCTGCTCGACGAGCAGTACTTC. Translated: CASGEGRLLDEQYF.